These 18 T cell receptor beta chains were all obtained from the same sample, sequenced in a study of T cells of healthy individuals. TCRdb processed the 5' RACE reads anew with MiXCR; each CDR3 protein has one entry. The sample lists 63,000 or so distinct CDR3 sequences; around 15% were seen once. These receptors all stem from a human donor in good health.

This clonotype was seen just once. The chain links TRBV6-2 or TRBV6-3 to TRBJ2-1; no clear D gene. The germline gives CDR1 MNHEY, CDR2 SVGEGT. Trimming cost V 5 bases and J 6 bases, with 14 bases left between them. CDR3 length equals 14 residues. CDR3: CASSTTLIGNEQFF. As DNA, the CDR3 is TGTGCCAGCAGTACGACTCTCATCGGCAATGAGCAGTTCTTC.

This clonotype was seen many times. The V call is TRBV12-5, the J call TRBJ2-7, with a possible D match to TRBD2 (5 bases). CDR1 and CDR2 (germline): LGHNT, FRNRAP. The V end was cut by 5 bases, the J end by 2 bases, with 10 bases between. There are 13 residues in the CDR3. CDR3 bases: TGTGCTAGTGGTATAGGACTGGCCTACGAGCAGTACTTC. Its protein product is CASGIGLAYEQYF. The full variable domain, completed using reference TRBV12-5 and TRBJ2-7, is DARVTQTPRHKVTEMGQEVTMRCQPILGHNTVFWYRQTMMQGLELLAYFRNRAPLDDSGMPKDRFSAEMPDATLATLKIQPSEPRDSAVYFCASGIGLAYEQYFGPGTRLTVT.

This clonotype has a handful of counts. The chain is built from TRBV4-1 and TRBJ2-3; TRBD2 aligns across 9 bases. With V trimmed by 0 bases and J by 1 base, 11 bases remained unmatched. The CDR3 length is 19 residues. Per germline, CDR1 MGHRA and CDR2 YSYEKL. DNA for the CDR3: TGCGCCAGCAGCCAAGAGCCCGCGACTAGCGGTTTTCGCACAGATACGCAGTATTTT. This codes for CASSQEPATSGFRTDTQYF.

This clonotype was picked up many times. This chain connects TRBV29-1 to TRBJ2-3; D perhaps matches TRBD1 (7 bases). CDR3 size: 14 residues. The germline V gene has CDR1 SQVTM and CDR2 ANQGSEA. The V end lost 1 base, the J end lost 3 bases, and 11 bases lay between the germline ends. The chain's CDR3 is CSVEGRGRTDTQYF. CDR3 coding DNA: TGCAGCGTTGAAGGGAGGGGGCGGACAGATACGCAGTATTTT.

This clonotype has more than one count but fewer than ten. The chain couples TRBV6-5 to TRBJ1-2; no definite D call. Looked up from germline, CDR1 is MNHEY and CDR2 is SVGAGI. V was clipped by 0 bases and J by 4 bases, with 9 bases between them. The CDR3 is 14 amino acids. The CDR3 DNA is TGTGCCAGCAGTTACTCGGAAGGGTTCTATGGCTACACCTTC. This encodes CASSYSEGFYGYTF.

V usage is TRBV2 and J usage is TRBJ2-1, with D unclear. The CDR3 spans 13 residues. Germline loops: CDR1 SNHLY, CDR2 FYNNEI. With 3 bases removed from V and 10 bases from J, the gap between germline ends came to 13 bases. The CDR3 loop is CASSDGPRMEQFF. CDR3 DNA: TGTGCCAGCAGTGATGGCCCTCGAATGGAGCAGTTCTTC. Combining the CDR3 with reference TRBV2 and TRBJ2-1 gives the whole variable domain EPEVTQTPSHQVTQMGQEVILRCVPISNHLYFYWYRQILGQKVEFLVSFYNNEISEKSEIFDDQFSVERPDGSNFTLKIRSTKLEDSAMYFCASSDGPRMEQFFGPGTRLTVL.

In this sample, this clonotype turned up a few times. This sequence joins TRBV7-2 and TRBJ1-5; tentatively, D is TRBD1 (5 bases). The V end was cut by 2 bases, the J end by 5 bases, with 10 bases between. The CDR3 spans 14 residues. Germline lookup yields CDR1 SGHTA and CDR2 FQGNSA. CDR3 bases: TGTGCCAGCAGCTTATCGGGGGTACATCAGCCCCAGCATTTT. Amino acids: CASSLSGVHQPQHF.

The CDR3 spells CSATGGSADTQYF. CDR3 sequence (DNA): TGCAGTGCGACAGGGGGTAGCGCAGATACGCAGTATTTT. The chain joins TRBV20-1 to TRBJ2-3, with 9 bases lining up with TRBD1. The CDR3 covers 13 residues. CDR1 DFQATT and CDR2 SNEGSKA come from the germline V gene (reference sequence). With V trimmed by 6 bases and J by 4 bases, 5 bases remained unmatched.

This clonotype was seen only a few times. V is TRBV20-1 and J is TRBJ2-3; D is perhaps TRBD2 (6 bases). Trimming took 4 bases from V and 7 from J, leaving 15 bases between them. Germline lookup yields CDR1 DFQATT and CDR2 SNEGSKA (reference sequence). The length of the CDR3 is 13 residues. Here the CDR3 DNA reads TGCAGTGCTACCGGGACTCCATATAATACGCAGTATTTT. Its translation is CSATGTPYNTQYF.

V is TRBV19 and J is TRBJ2-3; perhaps D is TRBD1 or TRBD2 (5 bases each). There are 15 residues in the CDR3. The V gene lost 5 bases and the J gene lost 0 bases, with 12 bases spanning the gap. Per germline, CDR1 LNHDA and CDR2 SQIVND (reference sequence). For the CDR3, the DNA is TGTGCCAGTAGTCAGCCAGGGAGTAGCACAGATACGCAGTATTTT. It yields the protein CASSQPGSSTDTQYF. The full variable domain, in which reference TRBV19 and TRBJ2-3 provide the parts outside the CDR3, is DGGITQSPKYLFRKEGQNVTLSCEQNLNHDAMYWYRQDPGQGLRLIYYSQIVNDFQKGDIAEGYSVSREKKESFPLTVTSAQKNPTAFYLCASSQPGSSTDTQYFGPGTRLTVL.

The genes are TRBV11-2 and TRBJ2-3; perhaps TRBD2 as D (5 bases). This CDR3 comprises 16 residues. The V gene's germline CDR1 is SGHAT and CDR2 FQNNGV. V lost 0 bases to trimming and J lost 4 bases, with 14 bases between them. The CDR3 region is CASSLDNAPRADTQYF. CDR3 DNA sequence: TGTGCCAGCAGCTTAGATAATGCCCCGAGGGCAGATACGCAGTATTTT. Based on the CDR3 plus reference TRBV11-2 and TRBJ2-3, the full variable domain is EAGVAQSPRYKIIEKRQSVAFWCNPISGHATLYWYQQILGQGPKLLIQFQNNGVVDDSQLPKDRFSAERLKGVDSTLKIQPAKLEDSAVYLCASSLDNAPRADTQYFGPGTRLTVL.

This clonotype was counted many times. This rearrangement joins TRBV4-1 to TRBJ2-4, with D possibly being TRBD1 (6 bases). The germline V gene has CDR1 MGHRA and CDR2 YSYEKL. Trimming took 6 bases from V and 1 from J, leaving 19 bases between them. The CDR3 extends over 17 amino acids. In nucleotides, the CDR3 is TGCGCCAGCAGTCCAGGGGCACTCGTTGGGGCCAAAAACATTCAGTACTTC. Translating gives CASSPGALVGAKNIQYF.

The chain carries TRBV3-1 and TRBJ2-3, with 8 positions matching TRBD2. Germline values: CDR1 LGHDT, CDR2 YNNKEL (reference sequence). CDR3 size: 16 residues. Trimming at V came to 4 bases and at J to 8 bases, leaving 14 bases not matched to a gene. In DNA form, the CDR3 reads TGTGCCAGCAGCCCCCAAGGCAGCGGGAGAGCAGGTACGCAGTATTTT. The encoded protein is CASSPQGSGRAGTQYF.

This clonotype was recorded at least ten times. This chain uses TRBV20-1 with TRBJ1-1; D remains unclear. V lost 0 bases to trimming and J lost 2 bases, with 1 base between them. CDR1 DFQATT and CDR2 SNEGSKA come from the germline V gene (reference sequence). The CDR3 contains 11 residues. CDR3 region: CSARENTEAFF. CDR3 bases: TGCAGTGCTAGAGAAAACACTGAAGCTTTCTTT.

The V and J genes are TRBV7-2 and TRBJ2-1; 9 bases fit TRBD2. V gave up 2 bases and J gave up 10 bases; unmatched junction bases: 9. The germline V gene has CDR1 SGHTA and CDR2 FQGNSA. The CDR3 totals 15 residues. The CDR3 sequence is CASSLMGGGAREQFF. As DNA, the CDR3 is TGTGCCAGCAGCTTAATGGGCGGGGGGGCTCGGGAGCAGTTCTTC.

This clonotype was counted at least ten times. The CDR3: CASSLAYGDQPQHF. CDR3 nucleotide sequence: TGTGCCAGCAGCTTAGCGTATGGAGATCAGCCCCAGCATTTT. J is TRBJ1-5 and V is TRBV7-9; D remains ambiguous. This CDR3 is 14 amino acids long. The germline V and J ends were trimmed by 0 bases and 5 bases, with 8 bases remaining between them. Germline V gives CDR1 SEHNR, CDR2 FQNEAQ (reference sequence).

For this clonotype: Relative to the germline gene, one junction end is altered; a read error may explain this. V gene TRBV7-7 combines with J gene TRBJ2-5, with 9 bases lining up with TRBD1. This CDR3 region has 14 residues. CDR1 is SSHAT and CDR2 is FNYEAQ in the germline V gene (reference sequence). The chain's CDR3 is CASSLGQGQETQYF. DNA for the CDR3: TGTGCTAGCAGTCTGGGACAGGGCCAGGAGACCCAGTACTTC.

At least ten counts were recorded for this clonotype. J is TRBJ1-4 and V is TRBV30, with D uncertain. CDR1 is GTSNPN, CDR2 SVGIG, per germline (reference sequence). Trimming removed 4 bases at V and 4 bases at J, with 13 bases between. There are 14 residues in the CDR3. CDR3 DNA sequence: TGTGCCTGGACTCTCGGGAGCCTTAATGAAAAACTGTTTTTT. It translates to CAWTLGSLNEKLFF.